One and the same sample provided the 31 T cell receptor beta chains below, sequenced in a study of blood T cell repertoires in COVID-19. The table came from immunoSEQ multiplex PCR; TCRdb's copy has only in-frame clones and leaves some out. This table has about 81,000 clones, about 88% appearing once. The specimen sequenced was peripheral blood. The receptor set was obtained from a man between 65 and 79 years old with active or convalescent COVID-19.

The chain carries TRBV3-1 (or the pseudogene TRBV3-2) and TRBJ1-1; TRBD1 matches 8 bases. V lost 6 bases and J lost 7; bases outside the gene matches: 10. CDR1 and CDR2 (germline): LGHDT, YNNKEL (reference sequence). The CDR3 length is 14 residues. The CDR3 region has the DNA TGTGCCAGCAGTCTCTGGGACAGGCAAGATGAAGCTTTCTTT. Encoded protein: CASSLWDRQDEAFF.

The chain employs TRBV30 and TRBJ1-4; TRBD1 agrees at 10 bases. This CDR3 is 15 amino acids long. V was clipped by 2 bases and J by 8 bases; unmatched bases: 8. CDR1 GTSNPN and CDR2 SVGIG come from the germline V gene (reference sequence). In DNA form, the CDR3 reads TGTGCCTGGAGTAACCCGGGACAGGGGAGGGAAAAACTGTTTTTT. This translates into CAWSNPGQGREKLFF.

V is TRBV5-1 and J is TRBJ2-2; 11 nucleotides match TRBD1. V shed 7 bases and J 4 bases; nucleotides not matched to a gene: 6. CDR3 length equals 15 residues. The germline V gene has CDR1 SGHRS and CDR2 YFSETQ. As DNA, the CDR3 is TGCGCCAGCTACCGGGACAGGGGGGGCACCGGGGAGCTGTTTTTT. As protein: CASYRDRGGTGELFF.

The J gene is TRBJ1-6, the V gene TRBV12-2; TRBD1 is the table's D call and was not checked against the DNA. TRBV12-2 is deemed a pseudogene. The CDR3 totals 15 residues. The CDR3 spells CASRYRTGVSSPLHF. Here the CDR3 DNA reads TGTGCAAGTCGCTATAGGACAGGGGTTAGTTCACCCCTCCACTTT.

This chain uses TRBV13 with TRBJ1-1, with D maybe TRBD1 (6 bases). This CDR3 is built from 16 residues. V was shortened by 5 bases and J by 0 bases, with 16 bases between the two germline ends. The germline V gene has CDR1 PRHDT and CDR2 FYEKMQ (reference sequence). The CDR3 region is CASSVDRLILNTEAFF. In nucleotides, the CDR3 is TGTGCCAGCAGCGTCGACAGGCTGATTCTGAACACTGAAGCTTTCTTT.

The chain is built from TRBV18 and TRBJ1-1; the match to TRBD1 covers 8 bases. There are 14 residues in the CDR3. Losses at the gene ends were 8 bases for V and 2 bases for J; bases not matched to a gene: 7. Germline CDR1 is KGHSH and CDR2 is LQKENI. The CDR3 DNA is TGTGCCAGCACCGGACAGGGTGGTAACACTGAAGCTTTCTTT. Translating gives CASTGQGGNTEAFF.

The chain carries TRBV28 and TRBJ2-7, with D maybe TRBD1 (5 bases). Trimming removed 8 bases at V and 1 base at J, with 9 bases between. Germline assignment: CDR1 MDHEN and CDR2 SYDVKM. The CDR3 length is 12 residues. CDR3 in DNA: TGTGCCAGCCGGAGACAGTCCTACGAGCAGTACTTC. Translation gives CASRRQSYEQYF.

J is TRBJ1-4 and V is TRBV5-1; D unresolved. The germline gives CDR1 SGHRS, CDR2 YFSETQ. The CDR3 runs to 14 residues. Trimming took 0 bases from V and 5 from J, leaving 8 bases between them. This CDR3 reads CASSLGPTNEKLFF. CDR3 sequence (DNA): TGCGCCAGCAGCTTGGGACCGACAAATGAAAAACTGTTTTTT. Complete variable domain (other parts from reference TRBV5-1 and TRBJ1-4): KAGVTQTPRYLIKTRGQQVTLSCSPISGHRSVSWYQQTPGQGLQFLFEYFSETQRNKGNFPGRFSGRQFSNSRSEMNVSTLELGDSALYLCASSLGPTNEKLFFGSGTQLSVL.

This chain uses TRBV11-2 with TRBJ1-1; maybe TRBD1 (6 bases). Trimming removed 5 bases at V and 7 bases at J, with 17 bases between. The CDR3 is made up of 14 amino acids. CDR1 SGHAT and CDR2 FQNNGV come from the germline V gene. The chain's CDR3 is CASSPIQGHNEAFF. The CDR3 DNA follows: TGTGCCAGCAGCCCGATACAGGGACATAATGAAGCTTTCTTT.

The chain recombines TRBV24-1 with TRBJ2-3; TRBD1 matches 8 bases. Germline V lookup: CDR1 KGHDR, CDR2 SFDVKD. This CDR3 comprises 16 residues. V shed 1 base, J shed 4 bases, and the junction held 6 bases outside the gene matches. In DNA, the CDR3 is TGTGCCACCAGTGATTTAGTAGGACAGGGATCAGATACGCAGTATTTT. The encoded protein is CATSDLVGQGSDTQYF.

V and J are TRBV5-4 and TRBJ1-2; TRBD1 aligns across 8 bases. J lost 10 bases, V lost 3 bases, and 17 bases had no gene match. Germline CDR1 SGHNT, CDR2 YYREEE (reference sequence). This CDR3 comprises 16 residues. The CDR3 DNA follows: TGTGCCAGCAGCTACGGGGGTGTGCAGGGGGCGATGGTCTACACCTTC. Translated, it gives CASSYGGVQGAMVYTF.

V is TRBV21-1 and J is TRBJ1-2. TRBV21-1 represents a pseudogene. The CDR3 totals 14 residues. The CDR3 nucleotides are TGTGCCAGCAGCAAAGTTGGGGGGTCGGGTGGCTACACCTTC. Protein product: CASSKVGGSGGYTF.

CDR3: CASSTGGAELFF. The DNA for the CDR3 is TGTGCCAGCAGCACAGGTGGTGCGGAGCTGTTTTTT. The chain recombines TRBV12-3 or TRBV12-4 with TRBJ2-2, with D perhaps matching TRBD1 (5 bases). This CDR3 has 12 amino acids. Trimming left V 6 bases short and J 10 bases short, with 12 bases between.

V is TRBV28 and J is TRBJ1-2; no firm D call. The germline gives CDR1 MDHEN, CDR2 SYDVKM. The CDR3 spans 13 residues. Trimming cost V 4 bases and J 8 bases, with 14 bases left between them. The CDR3, as DNA: TGTGCCAGCAGTTACTCAGCCGAGGGAGGCTACACCTTC. This sequence encodes CASSYSAEGGYTF.

This chain links TRBV4-1 with TRBJ1-1, with D tentatively TRBD1 (6 bases). Trimming left V 1 base short and J 0 bases short, with 15 bases between. Germline V lookup: CDR1 MGHRA, CDR2 YSYEKL. This CDR3 has 17 residues. The CDR3 DNA follows: TGCGCCAGCAGCCAAGGACGGGCAGGGGACGTGAACACTGAAGCTTTCTTT. Residues: CASSQGRAGDVNTEAFF.

The rearrangement links TRBV30 to TRBJ2-1, with D perhaps TRBD1 (6 bases). Germline CDR1 and CDR2: GTSNPN and SVGIG (reference sequence). CDR3 length: 13 residues. The ends were cut back, 3 bases at V and 5 bases at J, with 11 bases in the middle. CDR3 sequence (DNA): TGTGCCTGGAGCAAACAGGGAAACAATGAGCAGTTCTTC. Its protein is CAWSKQGNNEQFF.

V usage is TRBV2 and J usage is TRBJ2-2, with a tentative D call TRBD1 (7 bases). V lost 5 bases and J lost 4, with 14 bases in between. This CDR3 contains 15 residues. Germline V CDR1 and CDR2: SNHLY, FYNNEI. CDR3 in DNA: TGTGCCAGCAGTTCGACAGGGCGGGGCACCGGGGAGCTGTTTTTT. It yields the protein CASSSTGRGTGELFF.

This clone appeared once. The V and J genes are TRBV12-3 or TRBV12-4 and TRBJ1-1, with D hard to call. The V end was cut by 10 bases, the J end by 5 bases, with 11 bases between. The CDR3 runs to 11 residues. The CDR3 reads CATTPRTEAFF. CDR3 bases: TGTGCCACCACTCCACGTACTGAAGCTTTCTTT.

This chain joins TRBV19 and TRBJ2-2, with TRBD1 as a possible D gene (6 bases). Germline lookup yields CDR1 LNHDA and CDR2 SQIVND (reference sequence). Trimming took off 3 bases at V and 2 bases at J, with 10 bases between the two ends. The CDR3 covers 15 residues. This CDR3 reads CASSIVRGNTGELFF. The CDR3 DNA sequence: TGTGCCAGTAGTATCGTCAGGGGAAACACCGGGGAGCTGTTTTTT.

The chain recombines TRBV11-2 with TRBJ2-7, with 7 bases fitting TRBD1. Germline V gene lookup returns CDR1 SGHAT and CDR2 FQNNGV. J lost 4 bases, V lost 6 bases, and 12 bases had no gene match. The CDR3 has 15 residues. As DNA, the CDR3 is TGTGCCAGCAGTAGGGTGACTACAGGGGAATACGAGCAGTACTTC. The encoded protein is CASSRVTTGEYEQYF.

The chain recombines TRBV6-5 with TRBJ2-7; no definite D call. Germline V gene sequence: CDR1 MNHEY, CDR2 SVGAGI. This CDR3 is 14 amino acids long. Trimming took off 0 bases at V and 6 bases at J, with 12 bases between the two ends. CDR3: CASSYSSAVSEQYF. The DNA of the CDR3 is TGTGCCAGCAGTTACTCGAGCGCGGTTAGCGAGCAGTACTTC.

The V and J genes are TRBV6-4 and TRBJ2-4; weak D call: TRBD1 (5 bases). Deletions cut 3 bases from V and 10 bases from J, with 13 bases between. Germline V gene data show CDR1 as MRHNA and CDR2 as SNTAGT. The CDR3 is 13 residues long. The CDR3, as DNA: TGTGCCAGCAGTGATCGAAGGGGTGGGATTCAGTACTTC. Translating gives CASSDRRGGIQYF.

This clone was counted once. This chain connects TRBV6-2 or TRBV6-3 to TRBJ2-7, with D perhaps matching TRBD2 (5 bases). This CDR3 contains 17 residues. The V and J ends lost 1 base and 5 bases respectively, with 21 bases between them. CDR1 is MNHEY and CDR2 is SVGEGT in the germline V gene. The chain's CDR3 is CASSYLVGGPVQDEQYF. The DNA for the CDR3 is TGTGCCAGCAGTTACTTGGTAGGCGGGCCAGTCCAAGACGAGCAGTACTTC.

The V and J genes are TRBV27 and TRBJ1-4, with D hard to call. The CDR3 loop spans 15 amino acids. Germline V gene sequence: CDR1 MNHEY, CDR2 SMNVEV (reference sequence). With 4 bases removed from V and 0 bases from J, the gap between germline ends came to 9 bases. CDR3 protein: CASSYQQATNEKLFF. The CDR3 DNA reads as TGTGCCAGCAGTTACCAACAAGCAACTAATGAAAAACTGTTTTTT.

V gene TRBV6-5 combines with J gene TRBJ2-2; 11 nucleotides agree with TRBD1. After removal of 6 bases from V and 7 bases from J, the junction contained 7 bases not matched to a gene. The CDR3 contains 15 residues. The germline gives CDR1 MNHEY, CDR2 SVGAGI. CDR3 protein: CASSRGQGAVGELFF. CDR3 coding DNA: TGTGCCAGCAGCCGCGGACAGGGGGCTGTCGGGGAGCTGTTTTTT.

V gene TRBV6-5 combines with J gene TRBJ1-6; possible D gene TRBD1, 6 bases. Per germline, CDR1 MNHEY and CDR2 SVGAGI. The CDR3 runs 16 residues. V lost 1 base to trimming and J lost 3 bases, with 10 bases between them. This chain's CDR3 is CASSYLSGDYNSPLHF. The CDR3 DNA reads as TGTGCCAGCAGTTACTTGTCAGGGGACTATAATTCACCCCTCCACTTT.

In this sample, this clone turned up once. The chain employs TRBV6-5 and TRBJ2-7, with D hard to call. V lost 8 bases to trimming and J lost 4 bases, with 12 bases between them. CDR1 is MNHEY, CDR2 SVGAGI, per germline. The CDR3 sequence is 12 residues long. Here the CDR3 DNA reads TGTGCCAGCGCTCCCGCCAGTTACGAGCAGTACTTC. Translated: CASAPASYEQYF.

Here the CDR3 reads CASSQDLRSGKEKLFF. CDR3 DNA sequence: TGCGCCAGCAGCCAAGATTTAAGGTCGGGAAAGGAAAAACTGTTTTTT. V and J are TRBV4-3 and TRBJ1-4; D is undetermined. CDR3 length equals 16 residues. Germline V lookup: CDR1 LGHNA, CDR2 YSLEER. V gave up 0 bases and J gave up 8 bases, with 16 bases separating them.

The V and J genes are TRBV7-2 and TRBJ2-5, with 8 bases aligning to TRBD2. The J segment lost 2 bases and the V segment lost 3 bases, leaving 8 bases of the junction unmatched. The germline gives CDR1 SGHTA, CDR2 FQGNSA. The CDR3 covers 16 residues. The CDR3 DNA reads as TGTGCCAGCAGCTTCTGGGGAGCGGGGGAGCAAGAGACCCAGTACTTC. This encodes CASSFWGAGEQETQYF.

The rearrangement joins TRBV4-1 to TRBJ2-7, with D possibly matching TRBD1 (6 bases). V lost 4 bases to trimming and J lost 2 bases, with 18 bases between them. This CDR3 has 16 amino acids. The germline V gene encodes CDR1 MGHRA and CDR2 YSYEKL. The CDR3 nucleotides are TGCGCCAGCAGCCTAAAGGACAGACCAAACCCCTACGAGCAGTACTTC. This encodes CASSLKDRPNPYEQYF.

The gene calls are TRBV5-1 and TRBJ1-1; 7 bases agree with TRBD1. V gave up 2 bases and J gave up 5 bases; unmatched junction bases: 6. The V gene's germline CDR1 is SGHRS and CDR2 YFSETQ. The CDR3 sequence is 14 residues long. CDR3 nucleotide sequence: TGCGCCAGCAGCTTCGGACAGGAGGGGACTGAAGCTTTCTTT. This gives the protein CASSFGQEGTEAFF.